Reported below is one TCR beta chain. What it binds is not known. At the DNA level, this CDR3 is encoded by other sequences in the same sample as well. The data stem from a study of shared clonotypes between healthy human individuals. In the study overall: CD4 naive and CD4 memory each took three plates per donor, while CD8 naive took two and CD8 memory one.

The CDR3 sequence is 14 residues long. The V gene lost 4 bases and the J gene lost 3 bases, with 10 bases spanning the gap. CDR1 MNHEY and CDR2 SMNVEV come from the germline V gene (reference sequence). The repertoire was sequenced with immunoSEQ multiplex PCR; TCRdb's copy has only in-frame clones and lacks some. The sample includes approximately 1.9 million clones, around 95% of them seen just once. The study, taken as a whole, reports: Large sequencing depth failed to make sorted-subset sequencing complete, rarefaction showed. A limitation of the genetic and exposure-history diversity represented arose from few donors. Four donors held 5% to 5.5% of naive CD4 clonotypes in common.

Naive CD8 cells comprised CD45RO-negative, CCR7-positively selected cells, excluding terminally differentiated effector memory CD45RA+ cells. Sequenced material: naive CD8+ T cells from PBMCs. The TCR originated in a man aged 18 to 29 in good health. Some clones in this sample may be carry-over from other donors' samples. The chain is built from TRBV27 and TRBJ2-1; perhaps TRBD2 as D (6 bases). In DNA form, the CDR3 reads TGTGCCAGCAGTTCGGGACTGTTCTACAATGAGCAGTTCTTC. It translates to CASSSGLFYNEQFF.